The 6 T cell receptor beta chains in this list originate from one sample, sequenced in a study of post-analysis software for immune sequencing data. Tagging with unique molecular identifiers was a feature of the TCR beta cDNA libraries. TCRdb reprocessed the PCR reads via MiXCR and lists one record per CDR3 protein. Of roughly 430,000 distinct CDR3 sequences in the sample, 30% to 40% are singletons; the top ten hold approximately 7.7%. Antigens for these TCRs are unknown. General observations from the study: Controls had lower frequencies than patients of roughly five TRBV segments, which included TRBV5-6, TRBV5-1 and TRBV20-1.

Sequenced material: blood. The receptors derive from a girl aged 2-9 years with multiple sclerosis.

The V call is TRBV5-1, the J call TRBJ2-3; a weak D match, TRBD2 (6 bases). V shed 0 bases and J shed 0 bases, with 11 bases lying between them. The CDR3 spans 16 residues. Per germline, CDR1 SGHRS and CDR2 YFSETQ. CDR3 coding DNA: TGCGCCAGCAGCTTGGGCGTCGGGAGAAGCACAGATACGCAGTATTTT. Translation gives CASSLGVGRSTDTQYF. The variable domain in full, completed from reference TRBV5-1 and TRBJ2-3, reads KAGVTQTPRYLIKTRGQQVTLSCSPISGHRSVSWYQQTPGQGLQFLFEYFSETQRNKGNFPGRFSGRQFSNSRSEMNVSTLELGDSALYLCASSLGVGRSTDTQYFGPGTRLTVL.

In this sample, this clonotype turned up a few times. V gene TRBV6-2 or TRBV6-3 combines with J gene TRBJ1-6; D is unresolved. V dropped 7 bases and J dropped 10 bases, with 14 bases sitting between them. Germline V CDR1 and CDR2: MNHEY, SVGEGT. The CDR3 length is 13 residues. As DNA, the CDR3 is TGTGCCAGCAAACGACAAAACGGCTCACCCCTCCACTTT. The encoded protein is CASKRQNGSPLHF.

This clonotype turned up a few times. The DNA for the CDR3 is TGTGCCAGCAGCCAAGCGGAGGTCTATGGCTACACCTTC. It yields the protein CASSQAEVYGYTF. The chain employs TRBV3-1 and TRBJ1-2, with D unclear. Germline assignment: CDR1 LGHDT and CDR2 YNNKEL (reference sequence). The CDR3 contains 13 residues. V lost 1 base and J 4 bases, leaving 7 bases between the germline ends.

This clonotype was counted between two and nine times. The gene calls are TRBV6-5 and TRBJ2-1; 9 nucleotides line up with TRBD2. Germline-derived CDR1 and CDR2 are MNHEY and SVGAGI. CDR3 length: 17 residues. V was pared by 0 bases and J by 8 bases, with 11 bases of the junction left unmatched. CDR3 bases: TGTGCCAGCAGTTACTCGCTCCCTGTAGCGGGAGCGGATGAGCAGTTCTTC. Amino acids: CASSYSLPVAGADEQFF.

The chain recombines TRBV20-1 with TRBJ2-5; D could derive from TRBD1 or TRBD2 (6 bases each). The CDR3 loop spans 16 amino acids. Germline V gene lookup returns CDR1 DFQATT and CDR2 SNEGSKA (reference sequence). Trimming stripped 1 base from V and 11 bases from J, with 26 bases between. Here the CDR3 DNA reads TGCAGTGCTAGAGGAGTGACGGGGGCACAATCAAGTGAGCAGTACTTC. Protein product: CSARGVTGAQSSEQYF.

Comment on this clonotype: The junction and the germline gene differ at one end; a read error may be behind it. This chain uses TRBV7-9 with TRBJ2-7; perhaps TRBD2 as D (5 bases). CDR3 length: 12 residues. CDR1 and CDR2 (germline): SEHNR, FQNEAQ (reference sequence). The CDR3 DNA sequence: TGTGCCGGCAGCTTAGCGCACTACGAGCAGTACTTC. It yields the protein CAGSLAHYEQYF.